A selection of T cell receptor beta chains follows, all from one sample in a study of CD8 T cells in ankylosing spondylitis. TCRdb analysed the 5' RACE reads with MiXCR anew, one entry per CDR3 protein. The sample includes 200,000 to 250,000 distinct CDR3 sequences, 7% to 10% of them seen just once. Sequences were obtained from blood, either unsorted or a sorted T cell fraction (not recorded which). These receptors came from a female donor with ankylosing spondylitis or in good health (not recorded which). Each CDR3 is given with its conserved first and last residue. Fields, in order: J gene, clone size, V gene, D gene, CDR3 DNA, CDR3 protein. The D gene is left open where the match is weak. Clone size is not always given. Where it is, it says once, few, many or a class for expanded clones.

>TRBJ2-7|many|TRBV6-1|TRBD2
TGTGCCAGCAGTCAAACTAGCGGGTCCTACGAGCAGTACTTC
CASSQTSGSYEQYF
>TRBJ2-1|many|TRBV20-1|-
TGCAGTGCTAGAGATAAGAATGAGCAGTTCTTC
CSARDKNEQFF
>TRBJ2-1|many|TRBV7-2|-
TGTGCCAGCAGCTTAGCGCCCAGGGGACCCTACAATGAGCAGTTCTTC
CASSLAPRGPYNEQFF
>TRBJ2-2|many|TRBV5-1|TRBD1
TGCGCCAGCAGAAATACAGGGGTCACCGGGGAGCTGTTTTTT
CASRNTGVTGELFF
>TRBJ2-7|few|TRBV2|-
TGTGCCAGCAGGGAGACAGGGGACTACTACGAGCAGTACTTC
CASRETGDYYEQYF
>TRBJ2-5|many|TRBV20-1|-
TGCAGTGCTAGAGTTGGGGGACGGGAGACCCAGTACTTC
CSARVGGRETQYF
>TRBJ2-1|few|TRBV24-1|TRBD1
TGTGCCACCAGTGAGGCTAGGGGGCTCCACAATGAGCAGTTCTTC
CATSEARGLHNEQFF
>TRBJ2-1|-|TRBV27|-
TGTGCCAGCAGTTCTTTGGACTACAATGAGCAGTTCTTC
CASSSLDYNEQFF
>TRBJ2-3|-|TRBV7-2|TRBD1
TGTGCCAGCAGCTTAGTGGGGCAGGGGGCAAATACGCAGTATTTT
CASSLVGQGANTQYF
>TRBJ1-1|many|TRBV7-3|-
TGTGCCAGCAGCTTAAACCCAGGGCCGAACACTGAAGCTTTCTTT
CASSLNPGPNTEAFF
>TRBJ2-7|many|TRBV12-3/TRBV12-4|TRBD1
TGTGCCAGCCGATCTCAGGGGGCAGTAGGCGAGCAGTACTTC
CASRSQGAVGEQYF
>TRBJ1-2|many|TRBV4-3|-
TGCGCCAGCAGCCAAGCCGGAGCTAACTATGGCTACACCTTC
CASSQAGANYGYTF
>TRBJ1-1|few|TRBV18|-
TGTGCCAGCTCACCACCTTTAGTTTACACTGAAGCTTTCTTT
CASSPPLVYTEAFF
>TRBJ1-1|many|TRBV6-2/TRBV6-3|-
TGTGCCAGCAGTTACCCAGGGGAAACTGAAGCTTTCTTT
CASSYPGETEAFF
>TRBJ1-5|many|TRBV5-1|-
TGCGCCAGCAGCCCCGGACCGACAGGTAGCAATCAGCCCCAGCATTTT
CASSPGPTGSNQPQHF
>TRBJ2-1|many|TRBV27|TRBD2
TGTGCCAGCACTCGCGGGAGCTACAATGAGCAGTTCTTC
CASTRGSYNEQFF
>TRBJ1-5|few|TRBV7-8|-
TGTGCCAGCAGCCGGTTGAGCAATCAGCCCCAGCATTTT
CASSRLSNQPQHF
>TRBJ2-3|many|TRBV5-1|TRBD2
TGCGCCAGCAGACAACTACTAGCGGGAGTTTCAGATACGCAGTATTTT
CASRQLLAGVSDTQYF
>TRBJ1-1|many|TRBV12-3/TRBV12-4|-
TGTGCCAGCAGTTTCGGGCAGCCCGAAGGGGAAGCTTTCTTT
CASSFGQPEGEAFF
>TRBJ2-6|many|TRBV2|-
TGTGCCAGCAGGGGACGGCCCTCTGGGGCCAACGTCCTGACTTTC
CASRGRPSGANVLTF
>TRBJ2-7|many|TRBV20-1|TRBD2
TGCAGTGGATTGGGGGGGAGCTCCTACGAGCAGTACTTC
CSGLGGSSYEQYF
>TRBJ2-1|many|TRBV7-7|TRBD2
TGTGCTAGCAGCTTAAGCACTAGCGGGAACCACGAGCAGTTCTTC
CASSLSTSGNHEQFF
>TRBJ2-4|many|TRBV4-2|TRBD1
TGTGCCAGCAGCCAAGCCCAGGGGGACATTCAGTACTTC
CASSQAQGDIQYF
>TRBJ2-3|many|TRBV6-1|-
TGTGCCAGCAGTGGGACTCAGGGGAAGGTCACAGATACGCAGTATTTT
CASSGTQGKVTDTQYF
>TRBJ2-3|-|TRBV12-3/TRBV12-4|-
TGTGCCAGCAGTTTCTCCCGACTGAGGTTTGCGGATACGCAGTATTTT
CASSFSRLRFADTQYF
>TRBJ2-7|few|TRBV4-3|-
TGCGCCAGCAGCCAAGATGAAGCGGTCGCGGACGAGCAGTACTTC
CASSQDEAVADEQYF
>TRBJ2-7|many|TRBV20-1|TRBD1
TGCAGTGCCCTTGGACAGGCCACCTACGAGCAGTACTTC
CSALGQATYEQYF
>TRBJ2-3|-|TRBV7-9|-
TGTGCCAGCAGCCAATTAGGCACAGATACGCAGTATTTT
CASSQLGTDTQYF
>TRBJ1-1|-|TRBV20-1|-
TGCAGTGCTAGAGGTGAGTCAAGAACTGAAGCTTTCTTT
CSARGESRTEAFF
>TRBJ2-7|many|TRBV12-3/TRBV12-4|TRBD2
TGTGCCAGCAGTTTGGGGGGGAGTCCCTACGAGCAGTACTTC
CASSLGGSPYEQYF
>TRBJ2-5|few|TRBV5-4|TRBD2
TGTGCCAGCAGCTTGGCTGTGGGACTAGCGGGATGGGGAGAGACCCAGTACTTC
CASSLAVGLAGWGETQYF
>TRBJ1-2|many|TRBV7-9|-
TGTGCCAGCAGCTTCGGCGGAGACTATGGCTACACCTTC
CASSFGGDYGYTF
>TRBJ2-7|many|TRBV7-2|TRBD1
TGTGCCAGCAGCTTAGAGGCAGGGACAGGGGATCGCGAGCAGTACTTC
CASSLEAGTGDREQYF